This T cell receptor (beta chain) was identified in a study of T cell repertoires in cytomegalovirus infection. Study background: Public TCR beta signatures indicated both CMV infection and matching HLA type. Study findings and constraints: HLA-C-restricted CMV clonotypes gave the most frequent clonotype in two of eight donors. The cumulative frequency of public TCR beta families distinguished individuals who carried CMV together with the relevant HLA.

TCRdb re-analysed the reads in MiXCR, keeping a single row per CDR3 protein. The sample gives around 350,000 distinct CDR3 sequences, around 18% of which show up once; roughly 9% is in the top ten. Ten or more counts support this clonotype. Its antigen is unidentified. The length of the CDR3 is 17 residues. The V end lost 3 bases, the J end lost 1 base, and 19 bases lay between the germline ends. Germline V gene lookup returns CDR1 SGHTA and CDR2 FQGNSA. Sequencing was performed on PBMCs. This receptor was obtained from a human donor in good health (CMV status not recorded). Some clones in this sample may be carry-over from other donors' samples. The rearrangement uses TRBV7-2 and TRBJ2-7; D perhaps matches TRBD2 (6 bases). The CDR3, as DNA: TGTGCCAGCAGCTTGTTCACTAGCATGAGGGAGTCCTACGAGCAGTACTTC. Amino acids: CASSLFTSMRESYEQYF.